The sequence of this T cell receptor beta chain was determined in a study of OX40 agonist ivuxolimab in advanced cancers. About the investigation overall: Ivuxolimab, which targeted the costimulatory receptor OX40 (CD134), was an agonistic, fully human IgG2 monoclonal antibody. Of the approximately 50 dose-escalation patients, hepatocellular carcinoma was present in roughly 19, melanoma in some 15, renal cell carcinoma in 9 and head and neck cancer in 9. Peripheral TCRbeta sequencing aimed to test whether ivuxolimab altered TCR sequence diversity and caused clonal T-cell expansion. Partial responses occurred in three dose-escalation patients: two with cutaneous melanoma and one with hepatocellular carcinoma. Prior anti-PD-1, anti-PD-L1 or anti-CTLA-4 therapy was permitted, and 30% to 45% of dose-escalation patients had received checkpoint inhibitors. Intravenous ivuxolimab was administered to patients every 2 weeks at six dose levels: 0.01, 0.1, 0.3, 1.5, 3 and 10 mg/kg. In the dose-escalation cohort, roughly 80% of patients were male, and the mean age was approximately 60 years, with a range of about 20 to 79. The paper describes the monotherapy dose-escalation part (N ≈ 51 patients) of the phase I trial of ivuxolimab.

The CDR3 starts with the cysteine, ends with the phenylalanine, and has 14 residues. Only CDR3 DNA remains: 42 bases, in frame from the first base. The trim is 4 bases for V and 0 bases for J, with a gap of 10 bases between the germline ends. Reading the germline V gene gives CDR1 SGHRS and CDR2 YFSETQ. The trial excluded patients who had a history of autoimmune disease or were on systemic immunosuppression. Peripheral blood for TCR sequencing was collected from all dose cohorts at baseline, on cycle 4 day 1, and on cycle 7 day 1. The samples were drawn from a first-in-human, open-label, multicenter phase I dose-escalation trial of ivuxolimab. Adults with locally advanced or metastatic melanoma, renal cell, hepatocellular, or head and neck squamous cell carcinoma were enrolled in the trial. Before TCR sequencing, CD4+ T cells and CD8+ T cells were sorted from peripheral blood as separate populations.

Concerning this clone itself: Its cognate antigen has yet to be identified. No base quality values were provided; no much bigger clone lies one nucleotide off. At the DNA level, this CDR3 is encoded by other sequences in the same sample as well.

Results the study describes overall, beyond this receptor: After ivuxolimab, expanded clones were on average more numerous among CD8+ T cells than among CD4+ T cells. Partial responders in the 0.1-3.0 mg/kg groups had among the lowest normalized peripheral clonal expansion, especially among CD8+ T cells. Low levels of normalized T-cell clonal expansion were also seen in some patients who did not respond. The antigen specificity of the peripheral T cells that underwent clonal expansion was not determined. Clonal expansion of both CD4+ and CD8+ blood T cells was observed from baseline to week 6 at doses 0.1 to 3.0 mg/kg.

For sequencing of the TCRbeta CDR3 region, genomic DNA was extracted from the sorted cells. The immunoSEQ Assay was used for sequencing of TCRbeta CDR3 regions. TCRdb stores this immuneACCESS table with in-frame sequences only. Part of the clones is absent; in the studies checked, under half of the shortfall reflects unresolved V genes, and no reason is known for the rest. This sample comprises about 67,000 clones, more than 75% of them detected only once. The ten biggest clones cover under 9.5% of the sample. The chain is made from TRBV5-1 and TRBJ1-1, and possibly TRBD1, on 5 matching bases. Specimen: CD4+ or CD8+ T cells sorted from blood, collected in a trial of the OX40 agonist ivuxolimab. The receptor's source is an adult with an advanced solid tumor such as melanoma, head and neck, liver or kidney cancer. CDR3 protein: CASSQGTLNTEAFF. The DNA sequence is TGCGCCAGCAGCCAAGGGACCCTGAACACTGAAGCTTTCTTT.